The entry below describes one TCR beta chain. Reverse transcription of 0.5 to 1 ug RNA used random hexamers. TCRdb used MiXCR to reprocess the immunoSEQ multiplex PCR reads, holding one entry per CDR3 protein. The sample shows fewer than 250,000 distinct CDR3 sequences, roughly nine tenths of them seen only once. The data belong to a study of CD8 T cells in Susac syndrome. Germline CDR1 SGHRS, CDR2 YFSETQ. V lost 7 bases to trimming and J lost 8 bases, with 19 bases between them. This CDR3 region has 14 residues. Sequencing of TCR beta was performed on blood CD8+ and CD4+ T cells. Sequencing input: CD8+ T cells from PBMCs. This chain uses TRBV5-1 with TRBJ2-1; D may correspond to TRBD1 or TRBD2 (5 bases each). The clonotype originates from a human donor with multiple sclerosis. The CDR3 nucleotides read TGCGCCAGCGGAGTGGACACTGGACTTCATGAGCAGTTCTTC. Protein product: CASGVDTGLHEQFF.